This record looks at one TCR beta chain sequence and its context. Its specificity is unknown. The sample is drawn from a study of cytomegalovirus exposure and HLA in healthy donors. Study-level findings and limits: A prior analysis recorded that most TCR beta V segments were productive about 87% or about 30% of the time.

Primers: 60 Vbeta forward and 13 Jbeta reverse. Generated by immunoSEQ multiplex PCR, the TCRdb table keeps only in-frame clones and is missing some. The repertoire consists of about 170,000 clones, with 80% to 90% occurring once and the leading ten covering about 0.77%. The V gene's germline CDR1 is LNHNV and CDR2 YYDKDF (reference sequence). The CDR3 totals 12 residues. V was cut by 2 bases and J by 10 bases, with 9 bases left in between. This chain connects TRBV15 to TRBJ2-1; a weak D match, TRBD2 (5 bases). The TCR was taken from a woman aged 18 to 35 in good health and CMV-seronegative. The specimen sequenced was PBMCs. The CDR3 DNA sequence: TGTGCCACCAGCAGACTAAGGAGGGAGCAGTTCTTC. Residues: CATSRLRREQFF.